Listed below are T cell receptor beta chains from one sample, sequenced in a study of blood T cell repertoires in COVID-19. Profiled with immunoSEQ multiplex PCR; TCRdb holds only in-frame clones, not every one. The table lists 140,000 or so clones, approximately 86% of them singletons. Sequenced sample: PBMCs or T cells enriched from blood (not recorded which). These receptors all come from a woman between 40 and 50 years old who had recovered from COVID-19. Each CDR3 is given with its conserved first and last residue. The D gene is left open where the match is weak. Size is omitted from some rows. Given values are once, few, many or a class for expanded clones.

CDR3nt: TGCGCCAGCAGTCAATCGCGCCGGGACAGGGTGAATGAAAAACTGTTTTTT
CDR3aa: CASSQSRRDRVNEKLFF
j_gene: TRBJ1-4
abundance: .
v_gene: TRBV23-1
d_gene: TRBD1

CDR3nt: TGTGCCAGCAGTTGGACAGGGGCCACTGAAGCTTTCTTT
CDR3aa: CASSWTGATEAFF
j_gene: TRBJ1-1
abundance: .
v_gene: TRBV27
d_gene: TRBD1

CDR3nt: TGTGCCAGCACTCCAGGGGGCTTTGACTATGGCTACACCTTC
CDR3aa: CASTPGGFDYGYTF
j_gene: TRBJ1-2
abundance: .
v_gene: TRBV6-5
d_gene: TRBD1

CDR3nt: TGTGCCAGTAGTTCCCAGGGGACGTCCTACGAGCAGTACTTC
CDR3aa: CASSSQGTSYEQYF
j_gene: TRBJ2-7
abundance: .
v_gene: TRBV19
d_gene: .

CDR3nt: TGTGCCAGCAGCCAACTTCTAGCGGGAGTAAACAATGAGCAGTTCTTC
CDR3aa: CASSQLLAGVNNEQFF
j_gene: TRBJ2-1
abundance: once
v_gene: TRBV14
d_gene: TRBD2

CDR3nt: TGTGCCAGCGGTCCGGGGAGGGCTAGCACAGATACGCAGTATTTT
CDR3aa: CASGPGRASTDTQYF
j_gene: TRBJ2-3
abundance: .
v_gene: TRBV7-3
d_gene: TRBD2

CDR3nt: TGTGCCAGCAGTACCCAGACAGGGTGGGACTATGGCTACACCTTC
CDR3aa: CASSTQTGWDYGYTF
j_gene: TRBJ1-2
abundance: .
v_gene: TRBV28
d_gene: TRBD1

CDR3nt: TGTGCCAGCAGCCAAGCCGGGACAGAAAGTACCCGCTATGGCTACACCTTC
CDR3aa: CASSQAGTESTRYGYTF
j_gene: TRBJ1-2
abundance: .
v_gene: TRBV14
d_gene: TRBD1

CDR3nt: TGTGCCAGCAGCTACCCAGGACAGGGGAGAAGCTACGAGCAGTACTTC
CDR3aa: CASSYPGQGRSYEQYF
j_gene: TRBJ2-7
abundance: .
v_gene: TRBV11-2
d_gene: TRBD1

CDR3nt: TGTGCCAGTAGTCCCAGGGGGCTATACACTGAAGCTTTCTTT
CDR3aa: CASSPRGLYTEAFF
j_gene: TRBJ1-1
abundance: .
v_gene: TRBV19
d_gene: TRBD1

CDR3nt: TGTGCCAGCTCACCTATTAGACCTACCCCGGGGGGACAGGGTATAACTGAAGCTTTCTTT
CDR3aa: CASSPIRPTPGGQGITEAFF
j_gene: TRBJ1-1
abundance: .
v_gene: TRBV18
d_gene: TRBD1

CDR3nt: TGCGCCAGCAGCCCCCCAGCGGGGGGGCCTTACAATGAGCAGTTCTTC
CDR3aa: CASSPPAGGPYNEQFF
j_gene: TRBJ2-1
abundance: once
v_gene: TRBV5-1
d_gene: TRBD2

CDR3nt: TGTGCCAGCAGACCAGGACAGGGCAGCTACGAGCAGTACTTC
CDR3aa: CASRPGQGSYEQYF
j_gene: TRBJ2-7
abundance: .
v_gene: TRBV27
d_gene: TRBD1

CDR3nt: TGTGCCAGCAGCTTAGGATTTCGGGGAAGAAGCACTGAAGCTTTCTTT
CDR3aa: CASSLGFRGRSTEAFF
j_gene: TRBJ1-1
abundance: .
v_gene: TRBV11-2
d_gene: .

CDR3nt: TGTGCCAGTAGTTTGAACCAGGGACTAGCGGGGGGGCCAGGGGATACGCAGTATTTT
CDR3aa: CASSLNQGLAGGPGDTQYF
j_gene: TRBJ2-3
abundance: .
v_gene: TRBV19
d_gene: TRBD2

CDR3nt: TGTGCCAGCAGCTTAGGAGGGCTAGTCGGTGAGCAGTTCTTC
CDR3aa: CASSLGGLVGEQFF
j_gene: TRBJ2-1
abundance: .
v_gene: TRBV11-3
d_gene: .